The 27 T cell receptor beta chains reported below all come from one sample, sequenced in a study of blood T cell repertoires in COVID-19. The method was immunoSEQ multiplex PCR; TCRdb's version includes in-frame clones alone and lacks a portion of them. The repertoire includes under 500,000 clones, approximately 90% of them detected once, and 1.1% sits in the top ten. Input material: PBMCs or T cells enriched from blood (not recorded which). The receptors here all came from a man aged 30 to 39 who had recovered from COVID-19.

This rearrangement joins TRBV7-8 to TRBJ1-6, with D maybe TRBD1 (5 bases). Trimming stripped 5 bases from V and 7 bases from J, with 21 bases between. This CDR3 is built from 17 residues. Germline CDR1 and CDR2: SGHVS and FQNEAQ. The CDR3 DNA sequence: TGTGCCAGCAGCCCCCTTACGGGGGTTATCGGCAATTCACCCCTCCACTTT. It is translated as CASSPLTGVIGNSPLHF.

The chain combines TRBV5-1 with TRBJ2-2, with D possibly matching TRBD2 (5 bases). CDR1 and CDR2 from the germline V gene are SGHRS and YFSETQ. The V gene lost 2 bases and the J gene lost 3 bases, with 11 bases spanning the gap. The CDR3 length is 15 residues. The CDR3, as DNA: TGCGCCAGCAGCTTTGAGGGAGCGGACACCGGGGAGCTGTTTTTT. Translation gives CASSFEGADTGELFF.

The genes are TRBV11-2 and TRBJ2-7, with D possibly TRBD2 on 6 matching bases. CDR1 is SGHAT and CDR2 is FQNNGV in the germline V gene. V dropped 2 bases and J dropped 2 bases, with 7 bases sitting between them. The CDR3 is 13 residues long. CDR3 bases: TGTGCCAGCAGCTTACCGGGGGCCTACGAGCAGTACTTC. This translates into CASSLPGAYEQYF.

The CDR3 is CASSLGTGETEAFF. In nucleotides, the CDR3 is TGCGCCAGCAGCTTGGGTACAGGGGAAACTGAAGCTTTCTTT. The chain couples TRBV5-1 to TRBJ1-1; 7 bases agree with TRBD1. Germline assignment: CDR1 SGHRS and CDR2 YFSETQ. The V segment lost 0 bases and the J segment 5 bases; nucleotides outside the gene matches: 4. The CDR3 has 14 amino acids.

This clone was recorded once. The gene calls are TRBV30 and TRBJ2-7; 9 nucleotides agree with TRBD2. The germline CDR1 and CDR2 sequences are GTSNPN and SVGIG (reference sequence). After removal of 3 bases from V and 7 bases from J, the junction contained 7 bases not matched to a gene. The CDR3 is 13 residues long. CDR3 residues: CAWRASGGLEQYF. The CDR3 DNA reads as TGTGCCTGGAGAGCGAGCGGGGGGCTGGAGCAGTACTTC.

This chain connects TRBV16 to TRBJ1-5; 7 positions agree with TRBD1. The V segment lost 2 bases and the J segment 10 bases; nucleotides outside the gene matches: 17. This CDR3 has 17 amino acids. CDR1 and CDR2 from the germline V gene are KGHSY and FQNENV. In DNA, the CDR3 is TGTGCCAGCAGCCAAATCGGAACCGGGACAGCTAAACAACCCCAGCATTTT. Translating it yields CASSQIGTGTAKQPQHF.

The chain has TRBV4-1 and TRBJ1-2; 7 positions match TRBD1. This CDR3 comprises 15 residues. Per germline, CDR1 MGHRA and CDR2 YSYEKL. The V and J ends lost 2 bases and 4 bases, in that order; junction bases with no gene match: 7. Here the CDR3 reads CASSQTGQYGYGYTF. The DNA for the CDR3 is TGCGCCAGCAGCCAAACGGGACAGTACGGCTATGGCTACACCTTC.

The chain joins TRBV27 to TRBJ2-7, with D possibly matching TRBD2 (6 bases). The CDR3 runs to 14 residues. CDR1 and CDR2 (germline): MNHEY, SMNVEV (reference sequence). V gave up 5 bases and J gave up 2 bases, with 13 bases separating them. The CDR3 region has the DNA TGTGCCAGCAGTCCGGGGACTGACCCCTACGAGCAGTACTTC. The encoded protein is CASSPGTDPYEQYF.

The chain uses TRBV5-4 and TRBJ2-6, with 14 bases aligning to TRBD2. The germline V gene encodes CDR1 SGHNT and CDR2 YYREEE (reference sequence). The length of the CDR3 is 16 residues. V shed 7 bases and J 0 bases; nucleotides not matched to a gene: 0. For the CDR3, the DNA is TGTGCCAGCGGGACTAGCGGGAGCTCTGGGGCCAACGTCCTGACTTTC. Translation gives CASGTSGSSGANVLTF.

This chain links TRBV2 with TRBJ2-5; 9 bases agree with TRBD2. Germline V CDR1 and CDR2: SNHLY, FYNNEI. The CDR3 runs 15 residues. After removal of 4 bases from V and 3 bases from J, the junction contained 6 bases not matched to a gene. This CDR3 reads CASSVEASGKETQYF. The DNA for the CDR3 is TGTGCCAGCAGTGTGGAGGCTAGCGGGAAAGAGACCCAGTACTTC. The whole variable domain, remainder taken from reference TRBV2 and TRBJ2-5, is EPEVTQTPSHQVTQMGQEVILRCVPISNHLYFYWYRQILGQKVEFLVSFYNNEISEKSEIFDDQFSVERPDGSNFTLKIRSTKLEDSAMYFCASSVEASGKETQYFGPGTRLLVL.

The J gene is TRBJ1-1, the V gene TRBV27; tentative D call: TRBD1 (6 bases). V lost 0 bases to trimming and J lost 6 bases, with 20 bases between them. The CDR3 covers 17 residues. In germline, CDR1 is MNHEY, CDR2 SMNVEV (reference sequence). The CDR3 reads CASSLSMSGWGLAEAFF. CDR3 sequence (DNA): TGTGCCAGCAGTTTATCGATGTCGGGGTGGGGGCTGGCTGAAGCTTTCTTT.

This chain links TRBV28 with TRBJ2-7; D not resolved. V was cut by 2 bases and J by 2 bases, with 7 bases left in between. Germline V gives CDR1 MDHEN, CDR2 SYDVKM. The CDR3 length is 13 residues. The CDR3 coding sequence is TGTGCCAGCAGTTTAGCGCTAACCTACGAGCAGTACTTC. It specifies CASSLALTYEQYF.

This clone was recorded once. The CDR3 sequence is CASSTTRDTGELFF. In DNA, the CDR3 is TGTGCCAGTAGTACTACACGGGACACCGGGGAGCTGTTTTTT. J is TRBJ2-2 and V is TRBV19; D unclear. This CDR3 region has 14 residues. The ends were cut back, 4 bases at V and 3 bases at J, with 9 bases in the middle. Germline V gene data show CDR1 as LNHDA and CDR2 as SQIVND (reference sequence).

In its sample, this clone was seen a few times. The same CDR3 also results from other DNA sequences found in this sample. The chain employs TRBV5-6 and TRBJ2-2; no clear D gene. The V end lost 2 bases, the J end lost 4 bases, and 3 bases lay between the germline ends. Germline-derived CDR1 and CDR2 are SGHDT and YYEEEE. There are 12 residues in the CDR3. The CDR3 nucleotides read TGTGCCAGCAGCTTCGGCACCGGGGAGCTGTTTTTT. This codes for CASSFGTGELFF.

The chain couples TRBV6-5 to TRBJ1-2, with 8 bases matching TRBD1. V was clipped by 5 bases and J by 6 bases; unmatched bases: 5. From germline, CDR1 is MNHEY and CDR2 SVGAGI. The CDR3 is 13 amino acids. This CDR3 reads CASSPGQVNGYTF. CDR3 DNA: TGTGCCAGCAGTCCGGGACAGGTCAATGGCTACACCTTC.

The chain employs TRBV5-4 and TRBJ2-5, with 8 bases that match TRBD2. The CDR3 length is 15 residues. CDR1 is SGHNT and CDR2 is YYREEE in the germline V gene (reference sequence). With V trimmed by 4 bases and J by 5 bases, 10 bases remained unmatched. CDR3 sequence (DNA): TGTGCCAGCAGCCCGTCGAGCGGGAGTGAGGAGACCCAGTACTTC. Amino acid sequence: CASSPSSGSEETQYF.

This clone was counted a few times. The V call is TRBV6-5, the J call TRBJ1-6, with D hard to call. The CDR3 is 11 residues long. Trimming took 8 bases from V and 6 from J, leaving 5 bases between them. From germline, CDR1 is MNHEY and CDR2 SVGAGI. CDR3 protein: CASRGNSPLHF. For the CDR3, the DNA is TGTGCCAGCCGGGGTAATTCACCCCTCCACTTT.

The rearrangement joins TRBV10-1 to TRBJ2-7; a weak D match, TRBD1 (6 bases). CDR3 length: 14 amino acids. V gave up 3 bases and J gave up 2 bases, with 11 bases separating them. Germline CDR1 reads WNHNN; CDR2 reads SYGVQD (reference sequence). The CDR3 DNA is TGCGCCAGCAGTGAACAGGGTTTGCCCTACGAGCAGTACTTC. Protein sequence: CASSEQGLPYEQYF.

The V gene is TRBV4-2, the J gene TRBJ2-1; no firm D call. CDR1 and CDR2 (germline): LGHNA, YNFKEQ. Deletions cut 0 bases from V and 13 bases from J, with 16 bases between. The length of the CDR3 is 14 residues. The CDR3 DNA reads TGTGCCAGCAGCCAAGATAGTGCGCTAGTTAGACAGTTCTTC. Its translation is CASSQDSALVRQFF.

This clone appeared once. The chain carries TRBV27 and TRBJ1-1, with 9 nucleotides matching TRBD1. Germline V lookup: CDR1 MNHEY, CDR2 SMNVEV (reference sequence). V lost 6 bases to trimming and J lost 1 base; unmatched junction nucleotides: 3. There are 14 residues in the CDR3. The CDR3 reads CASRLTGGNTEAFF. In DNA form, the CDR3 reads TGTGCCAGCAGGTTGACAGGGGGGAACACTGAAGCTTTCTTT.

The gene calls are TRBV19 and TRBJ1-5; 8 positions agree with TRBD1. The junction had 9 bases not matched to a gene; V was cut back by 3 bases and J by 11 bases. Germline lookup yields CDR1 LNHDA and CDR2 SQIVND (reference sequence). The length of the CDR3 is 14 residues. The DNA of the CDR3 is TGTGCCAGTAGTATTGGACAGGGAGGACATACCCAGCATTTT. Protein sequence: CASSIGQGGHTQHF.

The gene calls are TRBV28 and TRBJ1-2; D is unclear. V gave up 2 bases and J gave up 8 bases, with 18 bases separating them. Germline V lookup: CDR1 MDHEN, CDR2 SYDVKM. This CDR3 has 15 amino acids. CDR3 loop: CASSLGGNALYGYTF. CDR3 bases: TGTGCCAGCAGTTTAGGTGGCAATGCCCTTTACGGCTACACCTTC.

CDR3 loop: CASSPGEVALYGYTF. In DNA, the CDR3 is TGTGCCAGCTCCCCGGGAGAGGTGGCCCTCTATGGCTACACCTTC. The V call is TRBV18, the J call TRBJ1-2; D is uncertain. Germline V gene data show CDR1 as KGHSH and CDR2 as LQKENI. The CDR3 spans 15 residues. V lost 6 bases, J lost 4 bases, and 18 bases lay in between.

This clone was seen only once. The rearrangement uses TRBV28 and TRBJ1-5, with 7 bases that match TRBD1. Germline values: CDR1 MDHEN, CDR2 SYDVKM. This CDR3 region has 14 residues. V dropped 6 bases and J dropped 7; count of bases not matched to a gene: 9. This CDR3 reads CASRETGYGQPQHF. Written as DNA, the CDR3 is TGTGCCAGCAGGGAGACAGGGTATGGCCAGCCCCAGCATTTT.

The J gene is TRBJ1-2, the V gene TRBV3-1 (or the pseudogene TRBV3-2); D remains unclear. The germline V and J ends were trimmed by 4 bases and 3 bases, with 12 bases remaining between them. CDR3 length: 14 amino acids. Germline CDR1 is LGHDT and CDR2 is YNNKEL (reference sequence). CDR3 protein: CASSRFGVDYGYTF. In DNA, the CDR3 is TGTGCCAGCAGCCGTTTCGGGGTCGACTATGGCTACACCTTC.

This rearrangement joins TRBV7-9 to TRBJ1-1, with a possible D match to TRBD1 (6 bases). Between the trimmed V and J ends, which lost 8 bases and 0 bases, there was a span of 10 bases. The CDR3 is 13 amino acids. Germline loops: CDR1 SEHNR, CDR2 FQNEAQ (reference sequence). The CDR3: CASARTVNTEAFF. In DNA form, the CDR3 reads TGTGCCAGCGCGCGGACAGTGAACACTGAAGCTTTCTTT.

This clone was seen just once. The chain has TRBV19 and TRBJ1-1; D gene unclear. V gave up 10 bases and J gave up 7 bases, with 10 bases separating them. The CDR3 is 10 residues long. Germline CDR1 reads LNHDA; CDR2 reads SQIVND (reference sequence). CDR3 protein: CATRAGEAFF. The CDR3 DNA reads TGTGCCACAAGAGCGGGTGAAGCTTTCTTT.